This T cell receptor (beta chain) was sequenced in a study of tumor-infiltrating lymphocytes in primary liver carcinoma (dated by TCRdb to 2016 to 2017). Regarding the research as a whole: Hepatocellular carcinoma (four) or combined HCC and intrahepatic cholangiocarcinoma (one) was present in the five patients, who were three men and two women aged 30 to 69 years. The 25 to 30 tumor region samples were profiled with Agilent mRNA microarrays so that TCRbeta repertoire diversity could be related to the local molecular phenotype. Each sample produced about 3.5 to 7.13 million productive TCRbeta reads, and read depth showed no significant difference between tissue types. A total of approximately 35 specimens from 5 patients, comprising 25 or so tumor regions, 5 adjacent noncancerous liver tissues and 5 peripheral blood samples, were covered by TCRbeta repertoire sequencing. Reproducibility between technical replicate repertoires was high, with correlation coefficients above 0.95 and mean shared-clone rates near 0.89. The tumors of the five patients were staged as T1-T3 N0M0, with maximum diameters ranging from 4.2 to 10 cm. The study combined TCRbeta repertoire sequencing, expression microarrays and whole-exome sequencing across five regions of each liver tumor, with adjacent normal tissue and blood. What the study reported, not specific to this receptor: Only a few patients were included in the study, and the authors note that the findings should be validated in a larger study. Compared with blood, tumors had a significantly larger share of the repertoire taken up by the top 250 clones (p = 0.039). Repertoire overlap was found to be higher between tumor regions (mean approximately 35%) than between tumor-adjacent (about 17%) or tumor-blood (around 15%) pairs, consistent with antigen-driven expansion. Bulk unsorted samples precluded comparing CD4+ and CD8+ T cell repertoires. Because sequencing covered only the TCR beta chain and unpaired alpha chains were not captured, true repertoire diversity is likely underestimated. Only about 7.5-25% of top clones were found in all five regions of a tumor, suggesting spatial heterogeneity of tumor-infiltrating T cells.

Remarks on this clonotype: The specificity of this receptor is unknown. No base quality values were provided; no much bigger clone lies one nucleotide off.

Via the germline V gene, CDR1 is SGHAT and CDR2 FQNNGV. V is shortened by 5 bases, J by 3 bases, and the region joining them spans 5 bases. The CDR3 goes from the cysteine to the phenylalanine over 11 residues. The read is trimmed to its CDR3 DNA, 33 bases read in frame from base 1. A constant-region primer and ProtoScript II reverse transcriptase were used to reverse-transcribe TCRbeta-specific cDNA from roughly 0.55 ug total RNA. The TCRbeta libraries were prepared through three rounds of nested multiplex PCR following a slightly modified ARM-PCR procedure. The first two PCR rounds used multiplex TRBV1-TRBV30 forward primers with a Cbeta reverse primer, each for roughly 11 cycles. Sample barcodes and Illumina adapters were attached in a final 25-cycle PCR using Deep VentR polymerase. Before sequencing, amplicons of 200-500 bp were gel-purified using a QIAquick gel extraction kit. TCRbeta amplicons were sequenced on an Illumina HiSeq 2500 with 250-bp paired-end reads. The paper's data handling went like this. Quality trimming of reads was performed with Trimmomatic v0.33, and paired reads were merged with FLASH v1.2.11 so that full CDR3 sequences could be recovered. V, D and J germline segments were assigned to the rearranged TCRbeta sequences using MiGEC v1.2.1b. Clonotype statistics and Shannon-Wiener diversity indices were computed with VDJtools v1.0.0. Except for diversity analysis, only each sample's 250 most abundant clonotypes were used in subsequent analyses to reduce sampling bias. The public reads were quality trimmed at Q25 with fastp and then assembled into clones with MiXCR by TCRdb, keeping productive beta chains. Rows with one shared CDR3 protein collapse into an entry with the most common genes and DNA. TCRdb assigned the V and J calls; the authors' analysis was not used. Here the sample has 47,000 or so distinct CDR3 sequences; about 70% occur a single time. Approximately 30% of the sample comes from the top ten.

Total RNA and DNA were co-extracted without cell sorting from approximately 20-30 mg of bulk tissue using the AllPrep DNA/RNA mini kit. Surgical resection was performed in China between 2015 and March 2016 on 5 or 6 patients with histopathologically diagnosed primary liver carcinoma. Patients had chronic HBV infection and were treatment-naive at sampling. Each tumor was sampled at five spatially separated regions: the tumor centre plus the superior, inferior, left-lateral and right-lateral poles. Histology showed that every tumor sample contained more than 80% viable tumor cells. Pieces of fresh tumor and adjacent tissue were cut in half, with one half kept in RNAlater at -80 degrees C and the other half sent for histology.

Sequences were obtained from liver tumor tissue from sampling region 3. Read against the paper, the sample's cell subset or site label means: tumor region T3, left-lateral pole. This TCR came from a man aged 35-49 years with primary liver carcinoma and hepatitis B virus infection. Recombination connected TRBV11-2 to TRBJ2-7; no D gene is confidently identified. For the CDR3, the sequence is CASSGNYEQYF. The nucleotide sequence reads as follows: TGTGCCAGCAGCGGGAACTACGAGCAGTACTTC.